A single TCR beta chain is shown here with its context. Source study methods: Estimation of nucleated cell counts relied on the amplification of reference gene primers. Sequenced by immunoSEQ multiplex PCR; TCRdb stores in-frame clones only, minus some. The V and J calls and clone size were taken over from that table, and D and trimming were inferred from the DNA. The sample shows 24,000 or so clones, 70% to 90% of them seen only once. The sample is drawn from a study of blood T cell repertoires in COVID-19. Study as a whole: COVID-19 samples, acute and convalescent, were from the United States, Italy and Spain. T cells, B-cell-depleted T cells, or PBMCs provided the cDNA or gDNA that served as material.

The V gene's germline CDR1 is SGHNT and CDR2 YYREEE (reference sequence). The CDR3 contains 15 residues. Trimming took off 2 bases at V and 9 bases at J, with 18 bases between the two ends. The specimen sequenced was peripheral blood. The source of this sequence is a human donor with acute or convalescent COVID-19. The donor label of this sample is uncertain. This chain joins TRBV5-4 and TRBJ2-1; tentative D call: TRBD1 (5 bases). The CDR3 bases are TGTGCCAGCAGCTTTGATAGAGGTGTTAGGGGTGAGCAGTTCTTC. It yields the protein CASSFDRGVRGEQFF.